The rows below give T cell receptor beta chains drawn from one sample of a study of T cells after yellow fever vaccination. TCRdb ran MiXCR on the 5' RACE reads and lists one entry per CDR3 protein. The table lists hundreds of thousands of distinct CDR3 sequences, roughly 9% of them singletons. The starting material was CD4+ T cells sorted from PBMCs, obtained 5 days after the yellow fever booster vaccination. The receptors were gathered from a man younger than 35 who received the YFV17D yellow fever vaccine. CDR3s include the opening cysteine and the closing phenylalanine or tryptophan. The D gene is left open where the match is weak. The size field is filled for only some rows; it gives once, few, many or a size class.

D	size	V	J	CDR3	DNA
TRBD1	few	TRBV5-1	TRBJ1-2	CASSLDPGQGVNYGYTF	TGCGCCAGCAGCTTGGATCCGGGACAGGGGGTCAACTATGGCTACACCTTC
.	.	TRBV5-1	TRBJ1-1	CASRGSDGDTEAFF	TGCGCCAGCAGGGGATCGGACGGAGACACTGAAGCTTTCTTT
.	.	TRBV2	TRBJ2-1	CASSEIDEQFF	TGTGCCAGCAGTGAAATCGATGAGCAGTTCTTC
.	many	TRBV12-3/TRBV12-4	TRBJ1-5	CASSLSPNQPQHF	TGTGCCAGCAGTTTAAGCCCGAATCAGCCCCAGCATTTT
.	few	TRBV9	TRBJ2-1	CASSAREYNEQFF	TGTGCCAGCAGCGCAAGAGAATACAATGAGCAGTTCTTC
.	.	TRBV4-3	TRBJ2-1	CASSQGPGDEQFF	TGCGCCAGCAGCCAAGGACCAGGGGATGAGCAGTTCTTC
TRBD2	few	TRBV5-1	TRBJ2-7	CASRITSGGYEQYF	TGCGCCAGCAGGATAACTAGCGGGGGGTACGAGCAGTACTTC
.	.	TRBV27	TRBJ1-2	CASSLSAGGIRWYGYTF	TGTGCCAGCAGTTTATCAGCGGGCGGGATAAGGTGGTATGGCTACACCTTC
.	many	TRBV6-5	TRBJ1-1	CASSSGVNTEAFF	TGTGCCAGCAGTTCGGGGGTGAACACTGAAGCTTTCTTT
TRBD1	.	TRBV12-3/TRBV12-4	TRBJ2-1	CASSFRQGMNEQFF	TGTGCCAGCAGTTTTAGACAGGGGATGAATGAGCAGTTCTTC
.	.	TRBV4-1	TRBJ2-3	CASSQGRGNTDTQYF	TGCGCCAGCAGCCAAGGACGGGGAAACACAGATACGCAGTATTTT
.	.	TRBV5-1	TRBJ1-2	CASSLQPPLRGYTF	TGCGCCAGCAGCTTGCAACCCCCGTTGCGAGGCTACACCTTC
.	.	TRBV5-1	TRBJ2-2	CASSLTGPSTGELFF	TGCGCCAGCAGCTTAACAGGGCCTTCCACCGGGGAGCTGTTTTTT
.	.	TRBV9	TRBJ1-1	CASSAGNGRGNTEAFF	TGTGCCAGCAGCGCTGGGAACGGCAGGGGGAACACTGAAGCTTTCTTT
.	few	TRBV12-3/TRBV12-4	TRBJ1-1	CASRLEWGASTEAFF	TGTGCCAGCAGGTTAGAGTGGGGGGCAAGTACTGAAGCTTTCTTT
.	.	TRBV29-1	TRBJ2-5	CSVESGRALRLQETQYF	TGCAGCGTTGAATCTGGCAGGGCCTTAAGACTCCAAGAGACCCAGTACTTC
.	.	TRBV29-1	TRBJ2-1	CSVGHFSYNEQFF	TGCAGCGTTGGCCATTTCTCCTACAATGAGCAGTTCTTC
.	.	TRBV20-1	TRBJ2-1	CSARVGRLGLPEQFF	TGCAGTGCTAGGGTGGGTCGGCTAGGCCTTCCTGAGCAGTTCTTC
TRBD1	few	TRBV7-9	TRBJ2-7	CASSHPGQGFHEQYF	TGTGCCAGCAGCCATCCGGGACAGGGGTTCCACGAGCAGTACTTC
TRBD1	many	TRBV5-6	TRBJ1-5	CASSLSGGDQPQHF	TGTGCCAGCAGCTTGTCAGGGGGCGATCAGCCCCAGCATTTT
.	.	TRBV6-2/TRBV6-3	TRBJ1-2	CASSLGRREVYTF	TGTGCCAGCAGCTTAGGACGGAGGGAGGTCTACACCTTC
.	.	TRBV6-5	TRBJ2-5	CASSYSGTVGGETQYF	TGTGCCAGCAGTTATTCCGGGACAGTGGGGGGGGAGACCCAGTACTTC
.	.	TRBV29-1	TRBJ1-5	CSPDSRAGYNQPQHF	TGCAGCCCGGACAGTCGAGCGGGGTACAATCAGCCCCAGCATTTT
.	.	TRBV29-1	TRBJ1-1	CSAQRNTGIDTEAFF	TGCAGCGCTCAAAGGAATACAGGGATTGACACTGAAGCTTTCTTT
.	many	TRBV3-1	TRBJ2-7	CASSPGWVGEQYF	TGTGCCAGCAGCCCCGGGTGGGTTGGCGAGCAGTACTTC
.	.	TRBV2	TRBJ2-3	CASSVGQGTDTQYF	TGTGCCAGCAGTGTCGGCCAGGGCACAGATACGCAGTATTTT
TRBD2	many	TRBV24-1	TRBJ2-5	CATSDLRGGGPGETQYF	TGTGCCACCAGTGATTTGCGCGGCGGGGGGCCGGGAGAGACCCAGTACTTC
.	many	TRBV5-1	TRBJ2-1	CASSLQGVSSYNEQFF	TGCGCCAGCAGCTTGCAAGGGGTGAGCTCCTACAATGAGCAGTTCTTC
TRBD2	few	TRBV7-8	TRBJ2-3	CASSLVGTNTDTQYF	TGTGCCAGCAGCTTAGTAGGGACTAACACAGATACGCAGTATTTT
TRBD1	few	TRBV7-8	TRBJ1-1	CASTPGQGMRAFF	TGTGCCAGCACGCCGGGACAGGGGATGCGAGCTTTCTTT
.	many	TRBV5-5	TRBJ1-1	CASSLQRNTEAFF	TGCGCCAGCAGCTTGCAACGGAACACTGAAGCTTTCTTT